These 12 T cell receptor beta chains originate from one sample sequenced in a study of shared clonotypes between healthy human individuals. Measured with immunoSEQ multiplex PCR; TCRdb has only the in-frame clones, and not every one. The sample shows about 2.4 million clones, approximately 93% of them seen only once. Input material: naive CD4+ T cells from PBMCs. Subset specified: CD45RA+ positively selected. All receptors come from a man aged 18 to 35 in good health. Some clones in this sample may be carry-over from other donors' samples.

The chain recombines TRBV28 with TRBJ1-1; no firm D call. Germline CDR1 MDHEN, CDR2 SYDVKM. CDR3 length: 14 residues. The V end was cut by 4 bases, the J end by 1 base, with 10 bases between. Here the CDR3 DNA reads TGTGCCAGCAGTTCGAGACCGCCGAACACTGAAGCTTTCTTT. Amino acid sequence: CASSSRPPNTEAFF.

This CDR3 is CASQGTAAYNEQFF. CDR3 nucleotide sequence: TGTGCCAGCCAAGGGACAGCAGCCTACAATGAGCAGTTCTTC. The chain uses TRBV27 and TRBJ2-1; 7 nucleotides align to TRBD1. Germline V gene data show CDR1 as MNHEY and CDR2 as SMNVEV (reference sequence). J was trimmed by 2 bases and V by 8 bases; bases with no gene match: 6. CDR3 length: 14 amino acids.

The chain has TRBV28 and TRBJ1-5; no clear D. With 2 bases removed from V and 5 bases from J, the gap between germline ends came to 19 bases. The CDR3 runs to 17 residues. The V gene's germline CDR1 is MDHEN and CDR2 SYDVKM. The CDR3 loop reads CASSLTYAGIIDQPQHF. The CDR3 DNA sequence: TGTGCCAGCAGTTTAACGTATGCCGGGATAATTGATCAGCCCCAGCATTTT.

The chain has TRBV28 and TRBJ2-2; 12 nucleotides align to TRBD2. CDR3 length: 20 residues. CDR1 is MDHEN, CDR2 SYDVKM, per germline. With V trimmed by 3 bases and J by 3 bases, 14 bases remained unmatched. The CDR3 DNA is TGTGCCAGCAGTTTGGGGGCGACTCTAGCGGGAGGGAGATACACCGGGGAGCTGTTTTTT. Protein product: CASSLGATLAGGRYTGELFF. Complete variable domain (other parts from reference TRBV28 and TRBJ2-2): DVKVTQSSRYLVKRTGEKVFLECVQDMDHENMFWYRQDPGLGLRLIYFSYDVKMKEKGDIPEGYSVSREKKERFSLILESASTNQTSMYLCASSLGATLAGGRYTGELFFGEGSRLTVL.

The gene calls are TRBV30 and TRBJ1-2; no firm D call. Germline CDR1 GTSNPN, CDR2 SVGIG (reference sequence). Trimming stripped 1 base from V and 8 bases from J, with 11 bases between. The CDR3 spans 12 residues. CDR3 bases: TGTGCCTGGAGTGCCCATTCAGGAGGCTACACCTTC. It specifies CAWSAHSGGYTF.

Comment on this clone: The same CDR3 also results from other DNA sequences found in this sample. The rearrangement uses TRBV11-2 and TRBJ2-5, with D unclear. CDR1 is SGHAT and CDR2 is FQNNGV in the germline V gene. The CDR3 consists of 12 residues. The germline V and J ends were trimmed by 1 base and 5 bases, with 5 bases remaining between them. The CDR3 region is CASSLGLETQYF. Written as DNA, the CDR3 is TGTGCCAGCAGCTTAGGTCTCGAGACCCAGTACTTC.

This clone was detected once. DNA for the CDR3: TGTGCCAGCAGTCCCCCGGGCAATCAGCCCCAGCATTTT. Protein product: CASSPPGNQPQHF. J is TRBJ1-5 and V is TRBV6-5, with no clear D. This CDR3 has 13 amino acids. V gave up 5 bases and J gave up 2 bases, with 7 bases separating them. The germline CDR1 and CDR2 sequences are MNHEY and SVGAGI.

V and J are TRBV5-5 and TRBJ2-3; TRBD2 matches at 14 bases. V lost 4 bases, J lost 4 bases, and 5 bases stayed unmatched. The CDR3 covers 16 residues. CDR1 SGHKS and CDR2 YYEKEE come from the germline V gene (reference sequence). The CDR3 DNA reads TGTGCCAGCAGCACGGGACTAGCGGGAGTATCAGATACGCAGTATTTT. This encodes CASSTGLAGVSDTQYF.

This chain joins TRBV6-1 and TRBJ1-5; TRBD1 matches at 9 bases. Germline V gene lookup returns CDR1 MNHNS and CDR2 SASEGT. The junction had 9 bases not matched to a gene; V was cut back by 8 bases and J by 7 bases. This CDR3 is built from 14 residues. In DNA, the CDR3 is TGTGCCAGCGGACGACAGGGGGGTGGGCAGCCCCAGCATTTT. Protein: CASGRQGGGQPQHF.

Comments on this clone: Other DNA sequences in the sample encode the same CDR3. This chain connects TRBV2 to TRBJ2-7; TRBD1 might be the D (5 bases). CDR1 and CDR2 from the germline V gene are SNHLY and FYNNEI. The CDR3 spans 14 residues. V was shortened by 2 bases and J by 0 bases, with 8 bases between the two germline ends. CDR3 in DNA: TGTGCCAGCAGTGAACAGGGTCGCTCCTACGAGCAGTACTTC. This encodes CASSEQGRSYEQYF.

The chain couples TRBV9 to TRBJ2-2; possibly TRBD1 for D (6 bases). CDR3 length equals 17 residues. Between the trimmed V and J ends, which lost 0 bases and 6 bases, there was a span of 18 bases. Germline V gene lookup returns CDR1 SGDLS and CDR2 YYNGEE. CDR3 amino acids: CASSVAVGARLAGELFF. The CDR3 DNA is TGTGCCAGCAGCGTAGCCGTGGGGGCGAGATTAGCCGGGGAGCTGTTTTTT. The whole variable domain, remainder taken from reference TRBV9 and TRBJ2-2, is DSGVTQTPKHLITATGQRVTLRCSPRSGDLSVYWYQQSLDQGLQFLIQYYNGEERAKGNILERFSAQQFPDLHSELNLSSLELGDSALYFCASSVAVGARLAGELFFGEGSRLTVL.

The chain combines TRBV7-2 with TRBJ2-2; 8 bases match TRBD1. V trimming: 4 bases; J trimming: 3 bases; junction bases outside the gene matches: 7. Germline CDR1 is SGHTA and CDR2 is FQGNSA. CDR3 length equals 16 residues. The CDR3 DNA is TGTGCCAGCAGCTCCTCCGGGACAGGAGACACCGGGGAGCTGTTTTTT. This translates into CASSSSGTGDTGELFF.